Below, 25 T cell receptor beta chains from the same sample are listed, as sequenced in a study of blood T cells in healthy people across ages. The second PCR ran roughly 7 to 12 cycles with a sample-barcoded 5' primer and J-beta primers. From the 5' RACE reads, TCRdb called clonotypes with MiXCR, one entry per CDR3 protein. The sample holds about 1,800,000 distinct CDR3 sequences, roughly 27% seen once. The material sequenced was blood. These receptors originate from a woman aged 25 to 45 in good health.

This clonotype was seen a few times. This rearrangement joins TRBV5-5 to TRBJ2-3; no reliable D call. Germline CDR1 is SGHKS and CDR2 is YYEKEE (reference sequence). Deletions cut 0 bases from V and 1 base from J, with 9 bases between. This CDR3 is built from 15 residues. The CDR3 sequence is CASSLAPVGTDTQYF. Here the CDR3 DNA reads TGTGCCAGCAGCTTGGCTCCGGTGGGCACAGATACGCAGTATTTT.

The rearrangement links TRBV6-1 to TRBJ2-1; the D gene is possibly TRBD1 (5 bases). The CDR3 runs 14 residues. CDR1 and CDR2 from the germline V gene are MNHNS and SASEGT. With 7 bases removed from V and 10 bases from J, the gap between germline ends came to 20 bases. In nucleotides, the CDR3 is TGTGCCAGCATGGGTCTAGAAAGGGGTACGGAGCAGTTCTTC. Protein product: CASMGLERGTEQFF.

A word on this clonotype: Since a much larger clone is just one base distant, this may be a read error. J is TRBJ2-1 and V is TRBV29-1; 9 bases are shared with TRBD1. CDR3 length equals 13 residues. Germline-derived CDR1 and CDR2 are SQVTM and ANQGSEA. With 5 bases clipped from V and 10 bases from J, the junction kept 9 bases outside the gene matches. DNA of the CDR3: TGCAGCGTTTTACTAGACAGGGGGAACGAGCAGTTCTTC. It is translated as CSVLLDRGNEQFF.

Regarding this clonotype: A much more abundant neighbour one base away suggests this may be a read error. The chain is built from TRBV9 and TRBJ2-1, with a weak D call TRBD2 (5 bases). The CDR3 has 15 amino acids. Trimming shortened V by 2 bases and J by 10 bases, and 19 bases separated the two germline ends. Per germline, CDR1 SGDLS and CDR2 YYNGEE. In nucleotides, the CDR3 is TGTGCCAGCAGCGTCGGCCCAGATAAAGACTACGAGCAGTTCTTC. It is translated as CASSVGPDKDYEQFF.

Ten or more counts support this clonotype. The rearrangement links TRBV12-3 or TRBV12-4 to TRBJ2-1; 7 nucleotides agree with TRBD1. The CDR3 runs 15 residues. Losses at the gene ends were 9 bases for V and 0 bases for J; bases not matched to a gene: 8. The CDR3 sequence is CASREGGSSYNEQFF. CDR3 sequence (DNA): TGTGCCAGTCGGGAAGGGGGCTCCTCCTACAATGAGCAGTTCTTC.

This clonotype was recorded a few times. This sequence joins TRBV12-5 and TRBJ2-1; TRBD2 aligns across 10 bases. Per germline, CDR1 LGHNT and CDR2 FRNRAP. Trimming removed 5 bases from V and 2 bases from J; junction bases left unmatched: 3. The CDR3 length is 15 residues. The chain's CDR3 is CASGRSGRAYNEQFF. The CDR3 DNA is TGTGCTAGTGGTCGAAGCGGGAGGGCCTACAATGAGCAGTTCTTC. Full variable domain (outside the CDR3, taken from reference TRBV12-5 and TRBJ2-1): DARVTQTPRHKVTEMGQEVTMRCQPILGHNTVFWYRQTMMQGLELLAYFRNRAPLDDSGMPKDRFSAEMPDATLATLKIQPSEPRDSAVYFCASGRSGRAYNEQFFGPGTRLTVL.

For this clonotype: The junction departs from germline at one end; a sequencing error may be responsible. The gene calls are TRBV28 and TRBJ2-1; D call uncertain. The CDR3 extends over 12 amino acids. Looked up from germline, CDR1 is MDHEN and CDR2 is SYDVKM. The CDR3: CARSFGYNEQFF. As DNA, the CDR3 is TGTGCCCGCAGTTTTGGGTACAATGAGCAGTTCTTC.

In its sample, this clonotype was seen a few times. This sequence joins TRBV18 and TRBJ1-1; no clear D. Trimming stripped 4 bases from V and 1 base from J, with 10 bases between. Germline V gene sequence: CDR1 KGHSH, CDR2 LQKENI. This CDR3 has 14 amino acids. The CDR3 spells CASSRRTQNTEAFF. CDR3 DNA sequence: TGTGCCAGCTCACGTAGGACGCAGAACACTGAAGCTTTCTTT.

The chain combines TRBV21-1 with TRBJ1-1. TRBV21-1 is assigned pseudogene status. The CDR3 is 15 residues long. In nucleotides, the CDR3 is TGTGCCAGCACCAACATTGAGAGTTGGAACACTGAAGCTTTCTTT. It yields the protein CASTNIESWNTEAFF.

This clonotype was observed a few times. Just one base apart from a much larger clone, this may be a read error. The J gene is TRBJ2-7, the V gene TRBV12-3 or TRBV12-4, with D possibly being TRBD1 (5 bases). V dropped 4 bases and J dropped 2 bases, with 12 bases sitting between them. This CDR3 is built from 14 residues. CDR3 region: CASSSARAPYEQYF. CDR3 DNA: TGTGCCAGCAGTTCCGCCAGGGCCCCCTACGAGCAGTACTTC.

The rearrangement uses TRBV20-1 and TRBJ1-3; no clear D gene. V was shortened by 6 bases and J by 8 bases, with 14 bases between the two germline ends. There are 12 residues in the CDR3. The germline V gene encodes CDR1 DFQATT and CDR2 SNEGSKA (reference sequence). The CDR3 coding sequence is TGCAGTGCAACCCCCGAGGGAGACACCATATATTTT. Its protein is CSATPEGDTIYF.

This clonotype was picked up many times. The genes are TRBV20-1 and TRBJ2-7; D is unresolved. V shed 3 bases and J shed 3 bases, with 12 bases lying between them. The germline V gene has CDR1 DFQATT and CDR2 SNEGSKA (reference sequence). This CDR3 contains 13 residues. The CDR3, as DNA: TGCAGTGCTAGTAGCCCAATAAACTACGAGCAGTACTTC. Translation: CSASSPINYEQYF.

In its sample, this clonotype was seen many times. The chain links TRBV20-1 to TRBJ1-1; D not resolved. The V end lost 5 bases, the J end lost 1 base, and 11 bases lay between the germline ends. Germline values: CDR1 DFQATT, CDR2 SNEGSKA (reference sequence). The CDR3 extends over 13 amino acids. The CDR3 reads CSALKRGNTEAFF. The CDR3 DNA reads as TGCAGTGCTCTCAAACGGGGGAACACTGAAGCTTTCTTT.

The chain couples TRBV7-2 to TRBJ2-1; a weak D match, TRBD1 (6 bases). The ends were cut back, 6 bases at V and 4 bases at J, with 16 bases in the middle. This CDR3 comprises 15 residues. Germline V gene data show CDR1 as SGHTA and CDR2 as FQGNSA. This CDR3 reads CASRLTTGSYNEQFF. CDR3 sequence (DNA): TGTGCCAGCAGACTAACAACAGGGTCGTACAATGAGCAGTTCTTC. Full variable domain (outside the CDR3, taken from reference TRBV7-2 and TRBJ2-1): GAGVSQSPSNKVTEKGKDVELRCDPISGHTALYWYRQSLGQGLEFLIYFQGNSAPDKSGLPSDRFSAERTGGSVSTLTIQRTQQEDSAVYLCASRLTTGSYNEQFFGPGTRLTVL.

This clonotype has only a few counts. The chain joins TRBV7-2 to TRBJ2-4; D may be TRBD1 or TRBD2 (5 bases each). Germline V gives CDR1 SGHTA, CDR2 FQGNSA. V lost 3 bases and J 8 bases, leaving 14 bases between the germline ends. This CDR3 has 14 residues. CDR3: CASSLGRSRDIQYF. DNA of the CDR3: TGTGCCAGCAGCTTGGGACGGTCTCGGGACATTCAGTACTTC.

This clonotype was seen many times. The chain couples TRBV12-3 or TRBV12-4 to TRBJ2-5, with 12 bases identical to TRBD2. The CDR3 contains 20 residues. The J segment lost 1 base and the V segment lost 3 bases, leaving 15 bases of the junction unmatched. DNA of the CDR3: TGTGCCAGCAGTTTCGTGGTCGGACTAGCGGGGTCGTCTCCCCAAGAGACCCAGTACTTC. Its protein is CASSFVVGLAGSSPQETQYF.

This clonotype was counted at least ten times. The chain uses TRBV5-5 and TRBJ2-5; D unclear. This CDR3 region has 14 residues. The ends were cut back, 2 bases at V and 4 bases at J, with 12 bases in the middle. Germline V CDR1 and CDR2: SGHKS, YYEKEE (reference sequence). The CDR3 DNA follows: TGTGCCAGCAGCTTTGATCCGTCCATAGAGACCCAGTACTTC. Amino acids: CASSFDPSIETQYF. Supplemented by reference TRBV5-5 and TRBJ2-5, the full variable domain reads DAGVTQSPTHLIKTRGQQVTLRCSPISGHKSVSWYQQVLGQGPQFIFQYYEKEERGRGNFPDRFSARQFPNYSSELNVNALLLGDSALYLCASSFDPSIETQYFGPGTRLLVL.

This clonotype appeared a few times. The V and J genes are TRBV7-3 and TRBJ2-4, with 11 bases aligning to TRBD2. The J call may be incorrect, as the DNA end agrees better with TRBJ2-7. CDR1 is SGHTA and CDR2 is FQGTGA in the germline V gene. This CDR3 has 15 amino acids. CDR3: CASSSGGTSGSEQYF. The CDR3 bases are TGTGCCAGCAGCTCAGGGGGGACTAGCGGAAGCGAGCAGTACTTC.

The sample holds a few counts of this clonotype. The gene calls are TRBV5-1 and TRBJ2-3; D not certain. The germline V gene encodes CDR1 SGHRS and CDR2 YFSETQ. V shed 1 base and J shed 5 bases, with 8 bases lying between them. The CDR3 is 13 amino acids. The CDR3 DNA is TGCGCCAGCAGCTTGAATGAGCGAGATACGCAGTATTTT. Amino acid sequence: CASSLNERDTQYF.

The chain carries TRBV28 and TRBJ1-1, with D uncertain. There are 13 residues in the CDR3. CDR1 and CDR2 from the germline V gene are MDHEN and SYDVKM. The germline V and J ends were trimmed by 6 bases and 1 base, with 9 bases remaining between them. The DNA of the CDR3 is TGTGCCAGCAGGAGTCCCGGGAACACTGAAGCTTTCTTT. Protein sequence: CASRSPGNTEAFF.

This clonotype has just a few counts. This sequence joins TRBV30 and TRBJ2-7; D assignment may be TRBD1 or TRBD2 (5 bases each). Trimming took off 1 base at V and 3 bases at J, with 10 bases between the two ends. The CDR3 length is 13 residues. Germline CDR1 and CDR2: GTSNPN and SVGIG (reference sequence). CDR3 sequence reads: CAWSGGTGYEQYF. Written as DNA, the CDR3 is TGTGCCTGGAGTGGAGGGACCGGCTACGAGCAGTACTTC.

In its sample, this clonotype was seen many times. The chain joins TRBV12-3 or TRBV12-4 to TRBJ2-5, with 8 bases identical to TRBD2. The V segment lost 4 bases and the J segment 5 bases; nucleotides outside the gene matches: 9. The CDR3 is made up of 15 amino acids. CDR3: CASSSPGLVGETQYF. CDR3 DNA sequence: TGTGCCAGCAGTTCCCCGGGACTAGTTGGTGAGACCCAGTACTTC.

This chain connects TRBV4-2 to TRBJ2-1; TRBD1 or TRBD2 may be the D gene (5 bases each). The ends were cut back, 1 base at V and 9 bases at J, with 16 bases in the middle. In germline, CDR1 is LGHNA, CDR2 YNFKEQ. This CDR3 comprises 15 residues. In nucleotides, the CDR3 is TGTGCCAGCAGCCAAGGCCGGGGCAGCCAGGTTGAGCAGTTCTTC. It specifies CASSQGRGSQVEQFF.

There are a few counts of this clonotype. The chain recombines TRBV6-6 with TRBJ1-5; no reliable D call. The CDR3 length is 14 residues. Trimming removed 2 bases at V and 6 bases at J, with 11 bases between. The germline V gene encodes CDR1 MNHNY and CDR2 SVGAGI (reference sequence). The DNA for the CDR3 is TGTGCCAGCAGTTACCGTCGGGTCGGTCAGCCCCAGCATTTT. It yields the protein CASSYRRVGQPQHF.

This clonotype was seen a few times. CDR3 protein: CASSSRGPGYGYTF. CDR3 bases: TGTGCCAGCAGTTCCAGGGGGCCGGGCTATGGCTACACCTTC. This rearrangement joins TRBV12-3 or TRBV12-4 to TRBJ1-2, with 8 bases identical to TRBD1. V gave up 4 bases and J gave up 4 bases; unmatched junction bases: 5. The CDR3 spans 14 residues.